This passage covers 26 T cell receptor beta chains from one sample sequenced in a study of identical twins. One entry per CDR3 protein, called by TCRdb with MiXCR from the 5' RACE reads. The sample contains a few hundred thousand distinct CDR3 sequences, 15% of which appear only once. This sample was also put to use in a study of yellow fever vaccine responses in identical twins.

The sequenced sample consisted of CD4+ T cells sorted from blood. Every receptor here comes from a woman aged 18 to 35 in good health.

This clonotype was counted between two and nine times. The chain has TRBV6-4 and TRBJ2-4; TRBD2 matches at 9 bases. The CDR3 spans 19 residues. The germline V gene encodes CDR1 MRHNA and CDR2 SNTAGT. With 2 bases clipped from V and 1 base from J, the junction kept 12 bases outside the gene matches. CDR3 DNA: TGTGCCAGCAGTGACGTAGCGGGGGATCTTCTGGGGGCCAAAAACATTCAGTACTTC. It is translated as CASSDVAGDLLGAKNIQYF.

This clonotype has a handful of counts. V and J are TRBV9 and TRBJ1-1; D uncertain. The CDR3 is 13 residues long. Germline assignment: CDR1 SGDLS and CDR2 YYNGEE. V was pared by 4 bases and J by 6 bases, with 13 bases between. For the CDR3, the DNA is TGTGCCAGCAGCCTACGAGAGGGCGCTGAAGCTTTCTTT. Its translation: CASSLREGAEAFF. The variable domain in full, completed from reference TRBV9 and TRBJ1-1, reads DSGVTQTPKHLITATGQRVTLRCSPRSGDLSVYWYQQSLDQGLQFLIQYYNGEERAKGNILERFSAQQFPDLHSELNLSSLELGDSALYFCASSLREGAEAFFGQGTRLTVV.

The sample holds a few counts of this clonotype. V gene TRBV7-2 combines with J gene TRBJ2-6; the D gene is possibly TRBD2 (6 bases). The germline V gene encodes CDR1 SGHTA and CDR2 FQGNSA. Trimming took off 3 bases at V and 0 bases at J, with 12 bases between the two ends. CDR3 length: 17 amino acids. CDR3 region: CASSFTGLPSGANVLTF. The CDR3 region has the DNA TGTGCCAGCAGCTTTACGGGACTTCCCTCTGGGGCCAACGTCCTGACTTTC.

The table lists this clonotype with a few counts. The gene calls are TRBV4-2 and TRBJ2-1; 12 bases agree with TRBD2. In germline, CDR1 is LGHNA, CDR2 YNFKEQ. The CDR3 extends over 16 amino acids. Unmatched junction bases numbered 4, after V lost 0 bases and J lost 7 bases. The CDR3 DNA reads TGTGCCAGCAGCCAAGAAGGACTAGCGGGAAAGAATGAGCAGTTCTTC. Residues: CASSQEGLAGKNEQFF.

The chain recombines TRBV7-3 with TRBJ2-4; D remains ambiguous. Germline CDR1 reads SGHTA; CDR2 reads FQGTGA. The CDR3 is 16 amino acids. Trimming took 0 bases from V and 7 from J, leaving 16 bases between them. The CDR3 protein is CASSLTSTGSWNIQYF. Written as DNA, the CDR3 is TGTGCCAGCAGCTTAACCTCAACGGGTTCCTGGAACATTCAGTACTTC.

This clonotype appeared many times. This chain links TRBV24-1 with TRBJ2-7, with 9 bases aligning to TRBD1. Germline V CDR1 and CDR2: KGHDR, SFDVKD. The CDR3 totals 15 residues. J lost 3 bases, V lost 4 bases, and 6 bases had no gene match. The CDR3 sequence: CATSELGTGLYEQYV. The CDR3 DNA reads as TGTGCCACCAGTGAGCTCGGGACAGGGCTCTACGAGCAGTACGTC.

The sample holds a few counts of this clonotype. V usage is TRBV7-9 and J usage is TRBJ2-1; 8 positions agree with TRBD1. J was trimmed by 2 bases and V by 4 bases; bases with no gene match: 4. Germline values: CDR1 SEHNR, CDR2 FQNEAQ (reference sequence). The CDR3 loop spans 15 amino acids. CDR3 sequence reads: CASSSQDRAYNEQFF. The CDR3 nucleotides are TGTGCCAGCAGCTCGCAGGACAGGGCCTACAATGAGCAGTTCTTC.

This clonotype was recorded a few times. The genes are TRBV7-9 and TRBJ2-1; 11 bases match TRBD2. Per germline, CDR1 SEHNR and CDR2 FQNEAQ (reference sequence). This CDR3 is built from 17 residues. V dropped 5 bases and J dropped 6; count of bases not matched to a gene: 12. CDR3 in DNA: TGTGCCAGCAGCCGGACCCACACTAGCGGGGGTTTCAATGAGCAGTTCTTC. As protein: CASSRTHTSGGFNEQFF.

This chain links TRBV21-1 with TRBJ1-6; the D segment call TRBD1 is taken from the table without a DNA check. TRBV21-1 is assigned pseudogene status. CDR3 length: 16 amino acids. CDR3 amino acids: CASSIMGDRGNSPLHF. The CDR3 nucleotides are TGTGCCAGCAGCATCATGGGGGACAGGGGGAATTCACCCCTCCACTTT.

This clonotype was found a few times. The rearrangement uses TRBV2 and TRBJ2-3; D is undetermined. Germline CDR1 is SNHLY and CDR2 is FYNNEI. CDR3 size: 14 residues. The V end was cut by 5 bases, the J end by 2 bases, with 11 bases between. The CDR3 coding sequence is TGTGCCAGCAGTCCGTCCCCTTCCACAGATACGCAGTATTTT. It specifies CASSPSPSTDTQYF.

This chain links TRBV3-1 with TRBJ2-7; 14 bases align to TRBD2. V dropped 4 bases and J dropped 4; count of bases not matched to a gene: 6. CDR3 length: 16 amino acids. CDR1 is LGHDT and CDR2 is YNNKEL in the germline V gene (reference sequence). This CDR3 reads CASSPGTSGGRYEQYV. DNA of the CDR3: TGTGCCAGCAGCCCCGGGACTAGCGGGGGCCGGTACGAGCAGTACGTC.

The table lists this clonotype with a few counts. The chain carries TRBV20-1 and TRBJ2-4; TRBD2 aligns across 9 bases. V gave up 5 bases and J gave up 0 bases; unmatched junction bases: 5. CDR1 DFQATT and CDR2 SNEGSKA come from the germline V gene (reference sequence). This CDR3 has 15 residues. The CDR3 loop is CSALSSGTAKNIQYF. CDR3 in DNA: TGCAGTGCTCTTTCTAGCGGGACAGCCAAAAACATTCAGTACTTC.

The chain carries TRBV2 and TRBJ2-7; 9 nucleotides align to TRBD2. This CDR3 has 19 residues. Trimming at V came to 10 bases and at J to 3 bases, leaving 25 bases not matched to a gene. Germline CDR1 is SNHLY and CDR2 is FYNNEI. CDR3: CAICPSGTNWGISYYEQYF. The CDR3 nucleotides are TGTGCCATCTGTCCTAGCGGGACAAACTGGGGGATATCTTACTACGAGCAGTACTTC.

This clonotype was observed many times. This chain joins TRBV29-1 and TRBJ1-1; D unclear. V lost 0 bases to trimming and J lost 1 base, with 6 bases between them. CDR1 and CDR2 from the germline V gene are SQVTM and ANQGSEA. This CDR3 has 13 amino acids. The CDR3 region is CSVEEQPNTEAFF. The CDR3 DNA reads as TGCAGCGTTGAAGAACAGCCGAACACTGAAGCTTTCTTT.

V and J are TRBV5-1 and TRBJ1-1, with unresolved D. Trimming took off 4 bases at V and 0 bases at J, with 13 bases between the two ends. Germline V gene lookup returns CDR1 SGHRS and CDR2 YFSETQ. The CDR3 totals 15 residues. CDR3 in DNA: TGCGCCAGCAGCAACCACAGTCCCATGAACACTGAAGCTTTCTTT. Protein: CASSNHSPMNTEAFF.

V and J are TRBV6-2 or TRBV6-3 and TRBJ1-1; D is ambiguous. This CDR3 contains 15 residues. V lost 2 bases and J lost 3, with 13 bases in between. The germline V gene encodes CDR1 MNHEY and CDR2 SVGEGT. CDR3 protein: CASSYSLDGYTEAFF. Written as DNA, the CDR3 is TGTGCCAGCAGTTACAGCCTGGACGGATACACTGAAGCTTTCTTT.

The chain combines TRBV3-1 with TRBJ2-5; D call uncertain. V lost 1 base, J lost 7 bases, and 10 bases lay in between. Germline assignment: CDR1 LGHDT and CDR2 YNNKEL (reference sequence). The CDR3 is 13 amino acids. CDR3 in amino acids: CASSQGRLGTQYF. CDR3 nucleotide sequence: TGTGCCAGCAGCCAAGGCCGTCTGGGGACCCAGTACTTC.

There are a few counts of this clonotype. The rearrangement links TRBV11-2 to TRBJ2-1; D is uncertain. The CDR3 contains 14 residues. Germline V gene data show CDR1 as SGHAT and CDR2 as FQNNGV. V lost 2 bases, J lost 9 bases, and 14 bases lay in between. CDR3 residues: CASSLSPDSIEQFF. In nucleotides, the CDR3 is TGTGCCAGCAGCTTATCCCCCGATAGTATTGAGCAGTTCTTC.

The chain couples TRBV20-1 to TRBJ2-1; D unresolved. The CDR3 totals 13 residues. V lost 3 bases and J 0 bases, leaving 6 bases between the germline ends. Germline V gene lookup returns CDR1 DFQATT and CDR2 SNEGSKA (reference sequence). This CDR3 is CSASKGSYNEQFF. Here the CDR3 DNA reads TGCAGTGCTAGCAAGGGCTCCTACAATGAGCAGTTCTTC.

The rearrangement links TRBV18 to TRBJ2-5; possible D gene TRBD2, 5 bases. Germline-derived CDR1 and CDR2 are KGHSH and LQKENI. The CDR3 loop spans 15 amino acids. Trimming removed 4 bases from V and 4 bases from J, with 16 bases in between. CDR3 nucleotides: TGTGCCAGCTCACGAGGCACGGGAAGAGGAGAGACCCAGTACTTC. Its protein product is CASSRGTGRGETQYF. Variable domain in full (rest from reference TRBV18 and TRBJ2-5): NAGVMQNPRHLVRRRGQEARLRCSPMKGHSHVYWYRQLPEEGLKFMVYLQKENIIDESGMPKERFSAEFPKEGPSILRIQQVVRGDSAAYFCASSRGTGRGETQYFGPGTRLLVL.

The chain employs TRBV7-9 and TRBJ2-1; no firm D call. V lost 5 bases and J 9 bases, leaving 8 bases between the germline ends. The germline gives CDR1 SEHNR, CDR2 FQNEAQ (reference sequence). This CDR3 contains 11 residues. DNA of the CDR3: TGTGCCAGCAGCGTCCGTAGTGAGCAGTTCTTC. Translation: CASSVRSEQFF.

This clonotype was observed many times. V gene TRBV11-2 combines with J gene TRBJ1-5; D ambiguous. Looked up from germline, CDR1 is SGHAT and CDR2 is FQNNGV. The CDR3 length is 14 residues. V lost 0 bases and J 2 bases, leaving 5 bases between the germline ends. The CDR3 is CASSLEWGNQPQHF. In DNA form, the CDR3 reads TGTGCCAGCAGCTTAGAATGGGGCAATCAGCCCCAGCATTTT.

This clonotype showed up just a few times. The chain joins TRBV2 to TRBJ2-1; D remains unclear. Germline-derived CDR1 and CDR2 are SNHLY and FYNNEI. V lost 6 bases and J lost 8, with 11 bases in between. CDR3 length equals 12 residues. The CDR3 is CASRRGGDEQFF. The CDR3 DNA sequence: TGTGCCAGCAGACGAGGTGGCGATGAGCAGTTCTTC.

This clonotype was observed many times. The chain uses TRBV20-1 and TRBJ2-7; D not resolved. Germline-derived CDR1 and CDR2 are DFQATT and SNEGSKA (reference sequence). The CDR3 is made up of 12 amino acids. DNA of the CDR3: TGCAGAAAAGTGTACAGTTCCTACGAGCAGTACGTC. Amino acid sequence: CRKVYSSYEQYV.

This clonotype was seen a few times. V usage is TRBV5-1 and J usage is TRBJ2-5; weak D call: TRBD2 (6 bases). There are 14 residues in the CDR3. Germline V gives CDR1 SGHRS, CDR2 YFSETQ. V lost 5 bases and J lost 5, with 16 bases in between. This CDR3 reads CASRPNGGAETQYF. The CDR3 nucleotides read TGCGCCAGCAGACCTAACGGCGGGGCGGAGACCCAGTACTTC.

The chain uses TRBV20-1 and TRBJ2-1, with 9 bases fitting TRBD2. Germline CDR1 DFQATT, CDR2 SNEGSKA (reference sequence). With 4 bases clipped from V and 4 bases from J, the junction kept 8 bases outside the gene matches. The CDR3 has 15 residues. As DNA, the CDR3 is TGCAGTGCTATACCGGCTAGCGGGGTTTACAATGAGCAGTTCTTC. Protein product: CSAIPASGVYNEQFF.